The 23 T cell receptor beta chains given below trace back to one sample, sequenced in a study of graft-versus-host responses after intestinal transplantation. These receptors have no known antigen. Sequencing used immunoSEQ multiplex PCR; TCRdb keeps in-frame clones, though not all of them. The sample holds about 100,000 clones; about 90% are singletons and the top ten take around 1%. The material sequenced was unstimulated CD4+ T cells sorted from spleen or lymph node cells, taken before transplant. The origin of the receptors is a human donor who was the organ donor for an intestinal transplant.

This chain uses TRBV6-1 with TRBJ2-1; D not resolved. Deletions cut 5 bases from V and 8 bases from J, with 7 bases between. This CDR3 is built from 11 residues. Germline CDR1 MNHNS, CDR2 SASEGT. The CDR3 is CASSNRHEQFF. CDR3 DNA: TGTGCCAGCAGTAACCGCCATGAGCAGTTCTTC.

The J gene is TRBJ2-3, the V gene TRBV11-2, with TRBD2 identical over 7 bases. Germline CDR1 reads SGHAT; CDR2 reads FQNNGV. Trimming at V came to 3 bases and at J to 0 bases, leaving 3 bases not matched to a gene. The CDR3 loop spans 15 amino acids. The CDR3 is CASSLRGSSTDTQYF. The DNA of the CDR3 is TGTGCCAGCAGCTTGCGGGGGTCTAGCACAGATACGCAGTATTTT.

V is TRBV5-1 and J is TRBJ1-1; D remains ambiguous. Trimming removed 7 bases from V and 0 bases from J, with 16 bases in between. Per the germline V gene, CDR1 is SGHRS and CDR2 is YFSETQ. The CDR3 is 15 residues long. The CDR3 nucleotides are TGCGCCAGCCACCGGGTGGGCAACCTGAACACTGAAGCTTTCTTT. Its translation: CASHRVGNLNTEAFF.

This chain joins TRBV7-2 and TRBJ1-5; 8 positions match TRBD1. J gave up 6 bases and V 5 bases, and 9 bases lay outside the gene matches. The germline gives CDR1 SGHTA, CDR2 FQGNSA. The CDR3 spans 15 residues. The CDR3 coding sequence is TGTGCCAGCAGCCCGGGAGGACAGGGAGGTCAGCCCCAGCATTTT. Translation: CASSPGGQGGQPQHF.

J is TRBJ1-2 and V is TRBV29-1, with D unclear. Germline CDR1 reads SQVTM; CDR2 reads ANQGSEA. The length of the CDR3 is 16 residues. The ends were cut back, 2 bases at V and 8 bases at J, with 24 bases in the middle. The CDR3 DNA is TGCAGCGTTGAATTATCGCTGGCGGGCAGCCCTCCGGGCTACACCTTC. Its translation: CSVELSLAGSPPGYTF.

The V gene is TRBV7-3, the J gene TRBJ2-5, with TRBD2 matching over 12 bases. The germline V gene encodes CDR1 SGHTA and CDR2 FQGTGA. V dropped 4 bases and J dropped 2; count of bases not matched to a gene: 8. This CDR3 is built from 17 residues. DNA of the CDR3: TGTGCCAGCAGCTCCGGACTAGCGGGGTCAGGGCAAGAGACCCAGTACTTC. Translation gives CASSSGLAGSGQETQYF.

The chain links TRBV5-1 to TRBJ2-7; 9 nucleotides align to TRBD1. CDR1 and CDR2 from the germline V gene are SGHRS and YFSETQ. This CDR3 comprises 16 residues. The junction had 8 bases not matched to a gene; V was cut back by 0 bases and J by 4 bases. CDR3 DNA sequence: TGCGCCAGCAGCTTGGGGCCGGGACAGGGATATTACGAGCAGTACTTC. Protein: CASSLGPGQGYYEQYF.

CDR3 in DNA: TGTGCCTGGAGTGCCCTTACCGGGACAGAAAGAAACATTCAGTACTTC. Translated, it gives CAWSALTGTERNIQYF. V is TRBV30 and J is TRBJ2-4; the match to TRBD1 covers 7 bases. The V gene's germline CDR1 is GTSNPN and CDR2 SVGIG (reference sequence). Unmatched junction bases numbered 12, after V lost 1 base and J lost 6 bases. The length of the CDR3 is 16 residues.

Turning to this clone: Because the CDR3's place on the DNA is in doubt, the DNA is left out and the CDR3 is given as listed by TCRdb. The V gene is TRBV21-1, the J gene TRBJ1-5. TRBV21-1 is a known pseudogene. The CDR3 length is 14 residues, termini included. CDR3 sequence reads: CASIFRVARGAQHF.

This clone was seen a few times. The chain is built from TRBV21-1 and TRBJ2-1; no DNA check was done on the table's D call, TRBD2. TRBV21-1 is a pseudogene locus. The CDR3 runs to 16 residues. The DNA for the CDR3 is TGTGCCAGCAGCAAAGGGATTAGCGGAACTACAATGGAGCAGTTCTTC. It translates to CASSKGISGTTMEQFF.

The J gene is TRBJ1-3, the V gene TRBV5-1; unclear D gene. CDR3 length: 14 residues. V lost 4 bases, J lost 4 bases, and 12 bases lay in between. Germline CDR1 SGHRS, CDR2 YFSETQ. In nucleotides, the CDR3 is TGCGCCAGCAGCCTGGATGGGCCCGGAAACACCATATATTTT. As protein: CASSLDGPGNTIYF.

This chain joins TRBV5-1 and TRBJ1-3; D gene unclear. The CDR3 contains 14 residues. Germline lookup yields CDR1 SGHRS and CDR2 YFSETQ. V dropped 2 bases and J dropped 3 bases, with 9 bases sitting between them. The CDR3 DNA reads as TGCGCCAGCAGCTTAGCGGGGATTGGAAACACCATATATTTT. Translated: CASSLAGIGNTIYF.

The genes are TRBV19 and TRBJ2-2; D is undetermined. Trimming pared 3 bases from V and 0 bases from J, leaving 8 bases between. The CDR3 consists of 15 residues. Germline V gives CDR1 LNHDA, CDR2 SQIVND (reference sequence). As DNA, the CDR3 is TGTGCCAGTAGTATTACCCTGACGAACACCGGGGAGCTGTTTTTT. Translated, it gives CASSITLTNTGELFF.

The gene calls are TRBV28 and TRBJ1-5; TRBD1 matches 7 bases. The CDR3 consists of 17 residues. Looked up from germline, CDR1 is MDHEN and CDR2 is SYDVKM. V was clipped by 6 bases and J by 7 bases; unmatched bases: 18. The CDR3 region is CASRSPMTGKGLQPQHF. The CDR3 DNA is TGTGCCAGCAGATCCCCCATGACAGGGAAAGGTTTACAGCCCCAGCATTTT.

This chain joins TRBV28 and TRBJ2-7; D might be TRBD1 (6 bases). Trimming shortened V by 2 bases and J by 4 bases, and 12 bases separated the two germline ends. The CDR3 consists of 14 residues. Germline values: CDR1 MDHEN, CDR2 SYDVKM. In DNA form, the CDR3 reads TGTGCCAGCAGTTTAGGGACACTGATTTACGAGCAGTACTTC. Its translation is CASSLGTLIYEQYF.

This clone is a singleton in its sample. V is TRBV9 and J is TRBJ1-1; D ambiguous. V was pared by 2 bases and J by 0 bases, with 5 bases between. There are 13 residues in the CDR3. Germline V gene data show CDR1 as SGDLS and CDR2 as YYNGEE. The CDR3 reads CASSVSMNTEAFF. CDR3 bases: TGTGCCAGCAGCGTGAGTATGAACACTGAAGCTTTCTTT.

For the CDR3, the DNA is TGTGCCAGCATCGGGACAGGGGAGTCCGGGGAGCTGTTTTTT. Translated: CASIGTGESGELFF. V and J are TRBV25-1 and TRBJ2-2; 10 positions agree with TRBD1. Germline V CDR1 and CDR2: MGHDK, SYGVNS. V gave up 7 bases and J gave up 6 bases; unmatched junction bases: 5. The CDR3 runs to 14 residues.

V and J are TRBV6-5 and TRBJ2-3; maybe TRBD2 (6 bases). Germline V CDR1 and CDR2: MNHEY, SVGAGI. V shed 2 bases and J shed 1 base, with 7 bases lying between them. The CDR3 is 14 amino acids. CDR3 in DNA: TGTGCCAGCAGTTACGAGCGGGGCACAGATACGCAGTATTTT. Its translation is CASSYERGTDTQYF.

The CDR3 region is CASSLGGISSYNEQFF. CDR3 DNA: TGCGCCAGCAGCTTGGGGGGTATTAGCTCCTACAATGAGCAGTTCTTC. The chain recombines TRBV5-1 with TRBJ2-1; no clear D. Trimming took 0 bases from V and 0 from J, leaving 10 bases between them. The CDR3 runs 16 residues. Germline V gene data show CDR1 as SGHRS and CDR2 as YFSETQ.

Here the CDR3 reads CASSLLAGADTQYF. The CDR3 nucleotides are TGTGCCAGCAGTTTATTAGCAGGGGCAGATACGCAGTATTTT. The chain has TRBV28 and TRBJ2-3; weak D call: TRBD1 (6 bases). This CDR3 spans 14 amino acids. Germline lookup yields CDR1 MDHEN and CDR2 SYDVKM. V was pared by 1 base and J by 4 bases, with 9 bases between.

The genes are TRBV9 and TRBJ2-1; a weak D match, TRBD2 (5 bases). The length of the CDR3 is 12 residues. Germline CDR1 is SGDLS and CDR2 is YYNGEE. The V and J ends lost 4 bases and 7 bases respectively, with 9 bases between them. CDR3 sequence reads: CASSPGGNEQFF. In DNA, the CDR3 is TGTGCCAGCAGCCCCGGCGGGAATGAGCAGTTCTTC.

The chain couples TRBV7-2 to TRBJ1-6, with D uncertain. The CDR3 length is 15 residues. Germline V gene data show CDR1 as SGHTA and CDR2 as FQGNSA. Trimming took off 1 base at V and 6 bases at J, with 10 bases between the two ends. CDR3 DNA sequence: TGTGCCAGCAGCTTAGAGGCAGCCTTTAATTCACCCCTCCACTTT. It is translated as CASSLEAAFNSPLHF.

The genes are TRBV23-1 and TRBJ1-1; D remains ambiguous. TRBV23-1 is identified as an open reading frame with a role that is uncertain. The V gene lost 0 bases and the J gene lost 1 base, with 9 bases spanning the gap. This CDR3 has 15 amino acids. The chain's CDR3 is CASSQSSSRNTEAFF. In DNA form, the CDR3 reads TGCGCCAGCAGTCAATCGTCCAGCCGGAACACTGAAGCTTTCTTT.